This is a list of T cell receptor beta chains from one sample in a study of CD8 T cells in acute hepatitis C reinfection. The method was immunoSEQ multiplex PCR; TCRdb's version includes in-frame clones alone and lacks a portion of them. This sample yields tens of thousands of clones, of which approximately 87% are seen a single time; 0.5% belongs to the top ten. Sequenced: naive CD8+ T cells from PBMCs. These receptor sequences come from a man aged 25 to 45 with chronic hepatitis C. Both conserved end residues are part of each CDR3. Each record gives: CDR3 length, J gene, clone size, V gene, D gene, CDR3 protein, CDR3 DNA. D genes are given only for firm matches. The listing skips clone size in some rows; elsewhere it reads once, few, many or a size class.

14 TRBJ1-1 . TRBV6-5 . CASGAMALNTEAFF TGTGCCAGCGGTGCGATGGCTTTGAACACTGAAGCTTTCTTT
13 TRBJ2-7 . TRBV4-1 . CASSQVGGDEQYF TGCGCCAGCAGCCAAGTCGGAGGGGACGAGCAGTACTTC
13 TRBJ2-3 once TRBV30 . CAWSVGDTDTQYF TGTGCCTGGAGTGTAGGGGACACAGATACGCAGTATTTT
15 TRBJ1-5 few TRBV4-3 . CASSLGRQGNQPQHF TGCGCCAGCAGCCTGGGCCGACAGGGCAATCAGCCCCAGCATTTT
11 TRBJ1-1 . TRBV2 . CASMGGFWAFF TGTGCCAGCATGGGTGGATTTTGGGCTTTCTTT
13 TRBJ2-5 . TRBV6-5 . CASSRGPGETQYF TGTGCCAGCAGTCGAGGCCCGGGAGAGACCCAGTACTTC
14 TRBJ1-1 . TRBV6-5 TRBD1 CASSYVQGATEAFF TGTGCCAGCAGTTACGTTCAGGGGGCCACTGAAGCTTTCTTT
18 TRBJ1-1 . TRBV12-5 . CASGLVEKTHKGDTEAFF TGTGCTAGTGGTTTGGTAGAAAAAACTCACAAGGGGGACACTGAAGCTTTCTTT
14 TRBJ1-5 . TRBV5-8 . CATSNRESNQPQHF TGTGCCACCTCAAACAGGGAGAGCAATCAGCCCCAGCATTTT
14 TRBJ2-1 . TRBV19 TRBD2 CATGLAGGPNEQFF TGTGCCACCGGCCTAGCGGGAGGCCCCAATGAGCAGTTCTTC
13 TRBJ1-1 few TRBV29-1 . CSVELGMNTEAFF TGCAGCGTTGAACTCGGGATGAACACTGAAGCTTTCTTT
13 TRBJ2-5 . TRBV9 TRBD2 CASGGGMQETQYF TGTGCCAGCGGCGGGGGGATGCAAGAGACCCAGTACTTC
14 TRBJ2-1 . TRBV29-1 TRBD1 CSVSGQGSNNEQFF TGCAGCGTTTCGGGACAGGGGAGCAACAATGAGCAGTTCTTC
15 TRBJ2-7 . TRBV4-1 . CASSQIQGSSYEQYF TGCGCCAGCAGCCAGATTCAGGGCAGCTCCTACGAGCAGTACTTC
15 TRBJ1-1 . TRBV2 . CASSELGHMNTEAFF TGTGCCAGCAGTGAGTTGGGGCATATGAACACTGAAGCTTTCTTT
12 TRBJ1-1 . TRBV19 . CASGIGPGGAFF TGTGCCAGTGGGATCGGACCGGGTGGTGCTTTCTTT
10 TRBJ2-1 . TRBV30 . CASPPGEQFF TGTGCCTCCCCCCCGGGTGAGCAGTTCTTC
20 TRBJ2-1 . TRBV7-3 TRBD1 CASSLTPGTVTRRATSEQFF TGTGCCAGCAGCTTAACACCCGGGACAGTGACACGACGTGCCACCAGTGAGCAGTTCTTC
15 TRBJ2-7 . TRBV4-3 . CASSQGLPGAYEQYF TGCGCCAGCAGCCAAGGCCTTCCTGGGGCCTACGAGCAGTACTTC
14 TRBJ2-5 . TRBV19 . CASRFGQTGETQYF TGTGCCAGTAGGTTCGGGCAGACTGGAGAGACCCAGTACTTC
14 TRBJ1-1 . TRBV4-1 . CASSPIVGGGEAFF TGCGCCAGCAGCCCCATTGTAGGAGGGGGTGAAGCTTTCTTT
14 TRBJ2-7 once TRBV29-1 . CSVEIIGTTYEQYF TGCAGCGTTGAAATTATAGGAACGACCTACGAGCAGTACTTC
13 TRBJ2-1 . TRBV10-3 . CAISESSGNEQFF TGTGCCATCAGTGAGTCGAGTGGGAATGAGCAGTTCTTC
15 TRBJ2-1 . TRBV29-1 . CSVELPGGSYNEQFF TGCAGCGTTGAACTACCCGGGGGCTCCTACAATGAGCAGTTCTTC
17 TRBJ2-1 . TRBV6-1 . CASSEAGSTILYNEQFF TGTGCCAGCAGTGAAGCAGGCAGCACGATATTATACAATGAGCAGTTCTTC
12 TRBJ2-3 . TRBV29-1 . CSALTDTDTQYF TGCAGCGCCTTGACAGACACAGATACGCAGTATTTT
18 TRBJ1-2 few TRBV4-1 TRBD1 CASSQGTASAGGIYGYTF TGCGCCAGCAGCCAAGGAACGGCCTCTGCAGGGGGAATCTATGGCTACACCTTC
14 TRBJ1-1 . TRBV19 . CASSIGQENTEAFF TGTGCCAGTAGTATAGGACAGGAGAACACTGAAGCTTTCTTT
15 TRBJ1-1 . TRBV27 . CASSLSRRGSTEAFF TGTGCCAGCAGTTTATCGAGGCGGGGGAGCACTGAAGCTTTCTTT
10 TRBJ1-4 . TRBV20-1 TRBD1 CSAHDRDLFF TGCAGTGCACATGACAGGGATCTGTTTTTT
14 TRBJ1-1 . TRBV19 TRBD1 CASSTGQGNTEAFF TGTGCCAGTAGTACGGGACAGGGAAACACTGAAGCTTTCTTT
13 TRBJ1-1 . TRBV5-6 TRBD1 CASSLTGGGEAFF TGTGCCAGCAGCTTGACAGGGGGCGGTGAAGCTTTCTTT
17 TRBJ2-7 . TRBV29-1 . CSVELREPQHFTYEQYF TGCAGCGTTGAGCTGAGGGAGCCCCAACACTTTACCTACGAGCAGTACTTC
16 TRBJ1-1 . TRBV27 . CASFPRDLRPDAEAFF TGTGCCAGCTTTCCCCGGGACCTCCGCCCCGATGCTGAAGCTTTCTTT
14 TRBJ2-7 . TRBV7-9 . CASSPPTGVYEQYF TGTGCCAGCAGCCCCCCCACGGGGGTCTACGAGCAGTACTTC
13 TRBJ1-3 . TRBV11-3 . CASSLSSGNTIYF TGTGCCAGCAGCTTAAGCTCTGGAAACACCATATATTTT
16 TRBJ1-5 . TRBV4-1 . CASSQEPSMSNQPQHF TGCGCCAGCAGCCAAGAGCCAAGTATGAGCAATCAGCCCCAGCATTTT
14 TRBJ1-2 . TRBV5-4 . CASSLLREHYGYTF TGTGCCAGCAGCTTGCTAAGGGAGCACTATGGCTACACCTTC
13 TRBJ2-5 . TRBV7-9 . CASSPQVQETQYF TGTGCCAGCAGCCCTCAGGTTCAAGAGACCCAGTACTTC
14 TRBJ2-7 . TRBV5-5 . CASSLIQDYYEQYF TGTGCCAGCAGCTTAATACAGGATTACTACGAGCAGTACTTC